One and the same sample provided the 4 T cell receptor beta chains below, sequenced in a study of T cell responses to AZD1222 COVID-19 vaccine. Sequencing was performed with immunoSEQ multiplex PCR; in TCRdb, only in-frame clones are kept and a portion is missing. Altogether 150,000 to 200,000 clones are present, around 87% being singletons, with the ten largest covering less than 3%. The sample consisted of peripheral blood, taken on day 0 of MenACWY control vaccination. The receptors originated from an adult in good health.

The rearrangement uses TRBV10-3 and TRBJ2-3, with D possibly matching TRBD2 (6 bases). Looked up from germline, CDR1 is ENHRY and CDR2 is SYGVKD. CDR3 length equals 13 residues. V lost 7 bases, J lost 2 bases, and 10 bases lay in between. The chain's CDR3 is CAIMEGLTDTQYF. CDR3 DNA sequence: TGTGCCATCATGGAGGGCCTCACAGATACGCAGTATTTT.

The rearrangement uses TRBV18 and TRBJ2-1, with D maybe TRBD2 (6 bases). The germline V and J ends were trimmed by 5 bases and 0 bases, with 11 bases remaining between them. This CDR3 is built from 15 residues. CDR1 and CDR2 from the germline V gene are KGHSH and LQKENI. The CDR3 is CASSATSRSYNEQFF. In DNA, the CDR3 is TGTGCCAGCTCAGCGACTAGTCGCTCCTACAATGAGCAGTTCTTC.

The chain recombines TRBV6-5 with TRBJ1-2; 9 positions agree with TRBD1. The germline V gene encodes CDR1 MNHEY and CDR2 SVGAGI. The V segment lost 9 bases and the J segment 7 bases; nucleotides outside the gene matches: 12. There are 14 residues in the CDR3. The CDR3 reads CASGSTGTGSGYTF. The CDR3 coding sequence is TGTGCCAGTGGATCAACCGGGACAGGGAGTGGCTACACCTTC.

The chain carries TRBV9 and TRBJ2-1, with 13 bases identical to TRBD2. Trimming at V came to 4 bases and at J to 3 bases, leaving 4 bases not matched to a gene. The CDR3 is 16 amino acids. Germline V gene sequence: CDR1 SGDLS, CDR2 YYNGEE. The DNA of the CDR3 is TGTGCCAGCAGCATAGGACTAGCGGGGGACTACAATGAGCAGTTCTTC. It codes for CASSIGLAGDYNEQFF. Full variable domain (outside the CDR3, taken from reference TRBV9 and TRBJ2-1): DSGVTQTPKHLITATGQRVTLRCSPRSGDLSVYWYQQSLDQGLQFLIQYYNGEERAKGNILERFSAQQFPDLHSELNLSSLELGDSALYFCASSIGLAGDYNEQFFGPGTRLTVL.